These 32 T cell receptor beta chains were all obtained from the same sample, sequenced in a study of T cells after posttransplantation cyclophosphamide. This table comes from immunoSEQ multiplex PCR, and its TCRdb copy is limited to in-frame clones, with some not included. The sample includes 15,000 to 20,000 clones, none of them occurring once. Treatment was busulfan-fludarabine conditioning, a marrow graft, and cyclophosphamide on days +3 and +4. The sequencing used PBMCs, collected after allogeneic stem cell transplant with posttransplant cyclophosphamide. These receptors all stem from a female patient in her 30s who received an allogeneic stem cell transplant from a related donor, was CMV-positive, and had no GVHD. Some T cells may possibly be graft donor cells.

This clone was detected ten times or more. V usage is TRBV5-6 and J usage is TRBJ1-4; D gene unclear. Trimming stripped 2 bases from V and 3 bases from J, with 11 bases between. In germline, CDR1 is SGHDT, CDR2 YYEEEE. The CDR3 sequence is 15 residues long. The CDR3 coding sequence is TGTGCCAGCAGCTTCCGGACTGACTCTAATGAAAAACTGTTTTTT. Protein product: CASSFRTDSNEKLFF.

This clone was observed many times. V and J are TRBV5-6 and TRBJ2-1, with 7 bases lining up with TRBD1. V lost 0 bases and J lost 8; bases outside the gene matches: 11. Per the germline V gene, CDR1 is SGHDT and CDR2 is YYEEEE. This CDR3 is 16 amino acids long. CDR3 bases: TGTGCCAGCAGCTTGGAAGGGGGCAGATACGGCGATGAGCAGTTCTTC. Translated: CASSLEGGRYGDEQFF.

There are many counts of this clone. V gene TRBV28 combines with J gene TRBJ2-7, with 9 bases aligning to TRBD1. The trim removed 2 bases at V and 4 bases at J, leaving 3 bases unmatched. This CDR3 is 14 amino acids long. CDR1 and CDR2 from the germline V gene are MDHEN and SYDVKM. The CDR3 protein is CASSLPGQGYEQYF. DNA for the CDR3: TGTGCCAGCAGTTTACCCGGACAGGGGTACGAGCAGTACTTC.

This clone occurred many times. V gene TRBV7-9 combines with J gene TRBJ2-1; 8 bases fit TRBD2. Germline V gene lookup returns CDR1 SEHNR and CDR2 FQNEAQ (reference sequence). V shed 0 bases, J shed 9 bases, and the junction held 7 bases outside the gene matches. This CDR3 has 15 residues. The CDR3, as DNA: TGTGCCAGCAGCTTAGCGACTAGCGTAGGGATTGAGCAGTTCTTC. Its protein is CASSLATSVGIEQFF.

This clone was observed at least ten times. The rearrangement joins TRBV30 to TRBJ2-5; D is ambiguous. The CDR3 contains 12 residues. V lost 0 bases, J lost 3 bases, and 5 bases lay in between. Germline V lookup: CDR1 GTSNPN, CDR2 SVGIG (reference sequence). The CDR3 sequence: CAWSVRKETQYF. As DNA, the CDR3 is TGTGCCTGGAGTGTCCGTAAAGAGACCCAGTACTTC.

This clone was counted ten times or more. The chain recombines TRBV18 with TRBJ2-7; TRBD1 agrees at 7 bases. V lost 5 bases, J lost 5 bases, and 9 bases stayed unmatched. From germline, CDR1 is KGHSH and CDR2 LQKENI. The CDR3 loop spans 14 amino acids. CDR3 nucleotide sequence: TGTGCCAGCTCATCTGAGGGACAGATTAACGAGCAGTACTTC. As protein: CASSSEGQINEQYF.

This clone was observed many times. The chain links TRBV7-8 to TRBJ1-1; no firm D call. The germline V and J ends were trimmed by 5 bases and 4 bases, with 23 bases remaining between them. The V gene's germline CDR1 is SGHVS and CDR2 FQNEAQ. The CDR3 covers 17 residues. The CDR3 region is CASSPHPMLPHGTEAFF. As DNA, the CDR3 is TGTGCCAGCAGCCCCCATCCTATGCTACCCCATGGCACTGAAGCTTTCTTT.

This clone was counted ten times or more. The chain is built from TRBV27 and TRBJ1-1, with no clear D. CDR1 and CDR2 from the germline V gene are MNHEY and SMNVEV (reference sequence). CDR3 length equals 16 residues. The V gene lost 0 bases and the J gene lost 2 bases, with 13 bases spanning the gap. The CDR3 region is CASSLSYRGLNTEAFF. DNA of the CDR3: TGTGCCAGCAGTTTATCATATCGAGGGCTTAACACTGAAGCTTTCTTT.

This clone was seen at least ten times. The chain is built from TRBV7-8 and TRBJ2-1; possibly TRBD2 for D (5 bases). This CDR3 comprises 13 residues. V lost 6 bases and J lost 12, with 18 bases in between. Germline V gene data show CDR1 as SGHVS and CDR2 as FQNEAQ. The CDR3 loop reads CASRPLEGLGQFF. CDR3 DNA: TGTGCCAGCAGGCCCCTCGAGGGTCTGGGGCAGTTCTTC.

This clone was seen at least ten times. The genes are TRBV7-2 and TRBJ2-1; TRBD1 might be the D (6 bases). Germline V gene data show CDR1 as SGHTA and CDR2 as FQGNSA. The CDR3 runs to 16 residues. Between the trimmed V and J ends, which lost 3 bases and 0 bases, there was a span of 12 bases. CDR3 DNA: TGTGCCAGCAGCTTTGGGACATATCGCTCCTACAATGAGCAGTTCTTC. Residues: CASSFGTYRSYNEQFF.

This clone appeared many times. The rearrangement links TRBV21-1 to TRBJ1-5; TRBD1, the table's D call, lacks a check against the DNA. TRBV21-1 is classified as a pseudogene. This CDR3 comprises 18 residues. CDR3 nucleotide sequence: TGTGCCAGCAGCAAAGCCGAGTGGCAGGGCCATAGCAATCAGCCCCAGCATTTT. Translated, it gives CASSKAEWQGHSNQPQHF.

This clone was counted many times. This chain joins TRBV30 and TRBJ1-5; weak D call: TRBD1 (5 bases). CDR3 length: 16 amino acids. Germline loops: CDR1 GTSNPN, CDR2 SVGIG (reference sequence). V shed 2 bases and J shed 5 bases, with 19 bases lying between them. The CDR3 coding sequence is TGTGCCTGGAGTTCCTCGCTTGACAGACGGGATCAGCCCCAGCATTTT. It codes for CAWSSSLDRRDQPQHF.

This clone was seen many times. In DNA form, the CDR3 reads TGTGCCAGCAGCTTAAGTAGCGGGGGGTCCTACGAGCAGTACTTC. Translated: CASSLSSGGSYEQYF. The rearrangement uses TRBV11-3 and TRBJ2-7; 10 bases fit TRBD2. The germline V gene encodes CDR1 SGHNT and CDR2 YENEEA. V lost 2 bases, J lost 1 base, and 2 bases stayed unmatched. There are 15 residues in the CDR3.

This clone was detected many times. The chain joins TRBV5-1 to TRBJ1-4, with 8 positions matching TRBD1. Germline V gene sequence: CDR1 SGHRS, CDR2 YFSETQ. The CDR3 covers 16 residues. Unmatched junction bases numbered 10, after V lost 1 base and J lost 8 bases. CDR3: CASSLTETGAGEKLFF. The CDR3 coding sequence is TGCGCCAGCAGCTTGACCGAGACAGGGGCAGGCGAAAAACTGTTTTTT.

V is TRBV7-6 and J is TRBJ2-2, with D unresolved. The CDR3 covers 14 residues. Between the trimmed V and J ends, which lost 8 bases and 6 bases, there was a span of 16 bases. Germline CDR1 SGHVS, CDR2 FNYEAQ. CDR3 in DNA: TGTGCCAGCCCCCTAGGAATAGGCTCCGGGGAGCTGTTTTTT. Translation: CASPLGIGSGELFF.

This clone occurred many times. This chain uses TRBV14 with TRBJ2-7; 8 bases fit TRBD1. CDR3 size: 13 residues. The J segment lost 12 bases and the V segment lost 4 bases, leaving 11 bases of the junction unmatched. Germline V gives CDR1 SGHDN, CDR2 FVKESK. The CDR3 DNA follows: TGTGCCAGCAGCCCCTTAGGGACAGGCGGGACGTACTTC. Its protein product is CASSPLGTGGTYF.

This clone was found many times. The V call is TRBV7-2, the J call TRBJ2-7; 7 bases line up with TRBD2. Germline lookup yields CDR1 SGHTA and CDR2 FQGNSA. This CDR3 has 14 residues. Trimming cost V 2 bases and J 0 bases; bases outside gene matches: 1. The CDR3 region has the DNA TGTGCCAGCAGCTTAAGCGGGAACTCCTACGAGCAGTACTTC. This codes for CASSLSGNSYEQYF.

This clone was counted many times. V usage is TRBV11-2 and J usage is TRBJ2-7, with D unresolved. The CDR3 covers 17 residues. V dropped 2 bases and J dropped 4 bases, with 21 bases sitting between them. Germline values: CDR1 SGHAT, CDR2 FQNNGV. This CDR3 reads CASSLNFEDSLPYEQYF. The CDR3 DNA is TGTGCCAGCAGCTTAAACTTCGAAGACTCACTACCTTACGAGCAGTACTTC. The complete variable domain, with remaining parts taken from reference TRBV11-2 and TRBJ2-7, reads EAGVAQSPRYKIIEKRQSVAFWCNPISGHATLYWYQQILGQGPKLLIQFQNNGVVDDSQLPKDRFSAERLKGVDSTLKIQPAKLEDSAVYLCASSLNFEDSLPYEQYFGPGTRLTVT.

In this sample, this clone turned up many times. This chain links TRBV5-4 with TRBJ2-1; 11 bases fit TRBD1. Per germline, CDR1 SGHNT and CDR2 YYREEE (reference sequence). The ends lost 0 bases at V and 8 bases at J; junction bases unmatched: 7. This CDR3 has 16 amino acids. For the CDR3, the DNA is TGTGCCAGCAGCTTGGGGGACAGGGGGAGTCCCTATGAGCAGTTCTTC. Translating it yields CASSLGDRGSPYEQFF.

In this sample, this clone turned up many times. The rearrangement uses TRBV5-6 and TRBJ2-5, with TRBD1 matching over 8 bases. The J segment lost 7 bases and the V segment lost 1 base, leaving 15 bases of the junction unmatched. Germline CDR1 reads SGHDT; CDR2 reads YYEEEE. The CDR3 is 17 residues long. CDR3 DNA: TGTGCCAGCAGCTTGCCAGGGGGCGCGTCCCGAGGGGGGACCCAGTACTTC. Its protein product is CASSLPGGASRGGTQYF.

This clone was recorded many times. V is TRBV5-8 and J is TRBJ2-3; possibly TRBD1 for D (5 bases). The V end lost 4 bases, the J end lost 6 bases, and 9 bases lay between the germline ends. CDR3 length equals 12 residues. The V gene's germline CDR1 is SGHTS and CDR2 YDEGEE. CDR3 sequence (DNA): TGTGCCAGCAGCCCTAGGGGCGATACGCAGTATTTT. Protein sequence: CASSPRGDTQYF.

This clone has at least ten counts. The gene calls are TRBV7-8 and TRBJ1-1; 10 nucleotides agree with TRBD1. V shed 5 bases and J 6 bases; nucleotides not matched to a gene: 15. This CDR3 is 17 amino acids long. Germline values: CDR1 SGHVS, CDR2 FQNEAQ. The CDR3 sequence is CASSQTGTGVSIAEAFF. CDR3 in DNA: TGTGCCAGCAGCCAGACCGGGACAGGGGTGTCAATTGCTGAAGCTTTCTTT.

There are many counts of this clone. The V and J genes are TRBV6-1 and TRBJ1-2; a weak D match, TRBD1 (5 bases). Per the germline V gene, CDR1 is MNHNS and CDR2 is SASEGT. The CDR3 is 17 amino acids. Trimming removed 2 bases from V and 8 bases from J, with 24 bases in between. The CDR3 sequence is CASSETVYSRGMRGYTF. In nucleotides, the CDR3 is TGTGCCAGCAGTGAAACGGTATACAGTAGGGGTATGAGGGGCTACACCTTC.

This clone was counted at least ten times. The rearrangement uses TRBV19 and TRBJ2-1; the D gene is possibly TRBD2 (5 bases). The V gene lost 5 bases and the J gene lost 1 base, with 9 bases spanning the gap. CDR1 is LNHDA and CDR2 is SQIVND in the germline V gene (reference sequence). The CDR3 contains 14 residues. The CDR3, as DNA: TGTGCCAGTAGTGGCGGGCAGTCCTACAATGAGCAGTTCTTC. Translated: CASSGGQSYNEQFF.

This clone was observed at least ten times. The chain recombines TRBV15 with TRBJ1-2; the D is unclear. From germline, CDR1 is LNHNV and CDR2 YYDKDF (reference sequence). The CDR3 has 18 residues. Trimming took 0 bases from V and 2 from J, leaving 19 bases between them. The CDR3: CATSRDLGQTESNYGYTF. The CDR3 DNA is TGTGCCACCAGCAGAGATTTGGGTCAAACGGAGTCCAACTATGGCTACACCTTC.

This clone was seen repeatedly, ten times or more. This rearrangement joins TRBV27 to TRBJ2-3; 8 bases are shared with TRBD1. V trimming: 9 bases; J trimming: 4 bases; junction bases outside the gene matches: 6. CDR1 MNHEY and CDR2 SMNVEV come from the germline V gene (reference sequence). The length of the CDR3 is 13 residues. CDR3 sequence: CASGQGRADTQYF. In DNA, the CDR3 is TGTGCCAGTGGACAGGGTCGCGCAGATACGCAGTATTTT.

This clone was counted at least ten times. The V call is TRBV7-8, the J call TRBJ2-5, with 7 bases lining up with TRBD1. The CDR3 has 19 amino acids. Looked up from germline, CDR1 is SGHVS and CDR2 is FQNEAQ. V lost 0 bases to trimming and J lost 7 bases; unmatched junction nucleotides: 20. CDR3 amino acids: CASSLAFKGRDRVPGTQYF. Here the CDR3 DNA reads TGTGCCAGCAGCTTAGCTTTCAAGGGCCGGGACAGAGTACCGGGGACCCAGTACTTC.

This clone was seen repeatedly, ten times or more. The chain combines TRBV29-1 with TRBJ1-1; D might be TRBD1 (6 bases). Trimming shortened V by 6 bases and J by 1 base, and 6 bases separated the two germline ends. CDR1 and CDR2 from the germline V gene are SQVTM and ANQGSEA. The CDR3 loop spans 11 amino acids. CDR3 coding DNA: TGCAGCGTGGACAGGAACACTGAAGCTTTCTTT. As protein: CSVDRNTEAFF.

This clone has ten or more counts. The V call is TRBV7-2, the J call TRBJ1-4, with 8 bases matching TRBD1. V was pared by 2 bases and J by 7 bases, with 6 bases of the junction left unmatched. The CDR3 covers 15 residues. Germline V gives CDR1 SGHTA, CDR2 FQGNSA. The CDR3, as DNA: TGTGCCAGCAGCTTAAACAGGGGGTGGAGTGAAAAACTGTTTTTT. Translating it yields CASSLNRGWSEKLFF. The whole variable domain, filled in from reference TRBV7-2 and TRBJ1-4, reads GAGVSQSPSNKVTEKGKDVELRCDPISGHTALYWYRQSLGQGLEFLIYFQGNSAPDKSGLPSDRFSAERTGGSVSTLTIQRTQQEDSAVYLCASSLNRGWSEKLFFGSGTQLSVL.

This clone was recorded a few times. The V call is TRBV27, the J call TRBJ2-5; 12 bases map to TRBD2. V shed 6 bases and J 5 bases; nucleotides not matched to a gene: 4. Germline-derived CDR1 and CDR2 are MNHEY and SMNVEV (reference sequence). The CDR3 totals 14 residues. CDR3 DNA sequence: TGTGCCAGCAGACCTAGCGGGAGGGGGGAGACCCAGTACTTC. Translated: CASRPSGRGETQYF.

This clone has a count of ten or more. The rearrangement joins TRBV4-2 to TRBJ2-3; D is uncertain. Trimming left V 2 bases short and J 2 bases short, with 20 bases between. The CDR3 runs to 18 residues. CDR1 and CDR2 (germline): LGHNA, YNFKEQ. CDR3 region: CASSQPLTQVNHTDTQYF. The CDR3 nucleotides read TGTGCCAGCAGCCAACCCCTGACTCAAGTTAACCACACAGATACGCAGTATTTT.

This clone was detected many times. The V call is TRBV28, the J call TRBJ2-7, with 15 nucleotides matching TRBD2. CDR3 length: 20 amino acids. Germline CDR1 and CDR2: MDHEN and SYDVKM. With V trimmed by 5 bases and J by 0 bases, 14 bases remained unmatched. The CDR3 DNA sequence: TGTGCCAGCAGTCCATCCCCCGGGACTAGCGGGAGGTTCCTCTCCTACGAGCAGTACTTC. It is translated as CASSPSPGTSGRFLSYEQYF.